This entry features one T cell receptor (beta chain) sequence. Germline CDR1 and CDR2: LGHDT and YNNKEL (reference sequence). V shed 4 bases, J shed 0 bases, and the junction held 6 bases outside the gene matches. The CDR3 has 18 amino acids. Clones were read by immunoSEQ multiplex PCR, and TCRdb kept only the in-frame ones, dropping some. The table has 160,000 or so clones, about 83% seen once. The data stem from a study of blood T cell repertoires in COVID-19. Background on the study: The study drew acute and convalescent COVID-19 samples from the United States, Italy and Spain. PBMCs, B-cell-depleted T cells, or T cells provided the cDNA or gDNA that made up the material.

Seattle researchers signed up patients amid active infection and tracked them longitudinally. This chain connects TRBV3-1 (or the pseudogene TRBV3-2) to TRBJ2-1, with 13 bases fitting TRBD2. The specimen sequenced was peripheral blood. This TCR was sampled from a woman aged 70 to 79 with COVID-19, enrolled during active disease. The CDR3 nucleotides read TGTGCCAGCAGCCCCTGGGGACTAGCGGGAAGCTCCTACAATGAGCAGTTCTTC. This encodes CASSPWGLAGSSYNEQFF.